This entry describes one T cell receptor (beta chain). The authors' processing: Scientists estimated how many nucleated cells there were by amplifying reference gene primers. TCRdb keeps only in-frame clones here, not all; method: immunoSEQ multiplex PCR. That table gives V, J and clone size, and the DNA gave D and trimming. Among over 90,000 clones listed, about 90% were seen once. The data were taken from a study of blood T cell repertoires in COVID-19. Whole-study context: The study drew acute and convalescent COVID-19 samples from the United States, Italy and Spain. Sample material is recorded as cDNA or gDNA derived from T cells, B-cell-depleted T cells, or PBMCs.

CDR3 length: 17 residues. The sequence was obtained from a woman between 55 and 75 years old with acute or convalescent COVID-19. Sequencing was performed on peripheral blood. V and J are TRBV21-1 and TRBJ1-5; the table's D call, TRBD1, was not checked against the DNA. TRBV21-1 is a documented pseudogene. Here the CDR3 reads CASSTRPGQSEDQPQHF. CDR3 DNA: TGTGCCAGCAGCACCCGTCCTGGACAGAGTGAGGATCAGCCCCAGCATTTT.